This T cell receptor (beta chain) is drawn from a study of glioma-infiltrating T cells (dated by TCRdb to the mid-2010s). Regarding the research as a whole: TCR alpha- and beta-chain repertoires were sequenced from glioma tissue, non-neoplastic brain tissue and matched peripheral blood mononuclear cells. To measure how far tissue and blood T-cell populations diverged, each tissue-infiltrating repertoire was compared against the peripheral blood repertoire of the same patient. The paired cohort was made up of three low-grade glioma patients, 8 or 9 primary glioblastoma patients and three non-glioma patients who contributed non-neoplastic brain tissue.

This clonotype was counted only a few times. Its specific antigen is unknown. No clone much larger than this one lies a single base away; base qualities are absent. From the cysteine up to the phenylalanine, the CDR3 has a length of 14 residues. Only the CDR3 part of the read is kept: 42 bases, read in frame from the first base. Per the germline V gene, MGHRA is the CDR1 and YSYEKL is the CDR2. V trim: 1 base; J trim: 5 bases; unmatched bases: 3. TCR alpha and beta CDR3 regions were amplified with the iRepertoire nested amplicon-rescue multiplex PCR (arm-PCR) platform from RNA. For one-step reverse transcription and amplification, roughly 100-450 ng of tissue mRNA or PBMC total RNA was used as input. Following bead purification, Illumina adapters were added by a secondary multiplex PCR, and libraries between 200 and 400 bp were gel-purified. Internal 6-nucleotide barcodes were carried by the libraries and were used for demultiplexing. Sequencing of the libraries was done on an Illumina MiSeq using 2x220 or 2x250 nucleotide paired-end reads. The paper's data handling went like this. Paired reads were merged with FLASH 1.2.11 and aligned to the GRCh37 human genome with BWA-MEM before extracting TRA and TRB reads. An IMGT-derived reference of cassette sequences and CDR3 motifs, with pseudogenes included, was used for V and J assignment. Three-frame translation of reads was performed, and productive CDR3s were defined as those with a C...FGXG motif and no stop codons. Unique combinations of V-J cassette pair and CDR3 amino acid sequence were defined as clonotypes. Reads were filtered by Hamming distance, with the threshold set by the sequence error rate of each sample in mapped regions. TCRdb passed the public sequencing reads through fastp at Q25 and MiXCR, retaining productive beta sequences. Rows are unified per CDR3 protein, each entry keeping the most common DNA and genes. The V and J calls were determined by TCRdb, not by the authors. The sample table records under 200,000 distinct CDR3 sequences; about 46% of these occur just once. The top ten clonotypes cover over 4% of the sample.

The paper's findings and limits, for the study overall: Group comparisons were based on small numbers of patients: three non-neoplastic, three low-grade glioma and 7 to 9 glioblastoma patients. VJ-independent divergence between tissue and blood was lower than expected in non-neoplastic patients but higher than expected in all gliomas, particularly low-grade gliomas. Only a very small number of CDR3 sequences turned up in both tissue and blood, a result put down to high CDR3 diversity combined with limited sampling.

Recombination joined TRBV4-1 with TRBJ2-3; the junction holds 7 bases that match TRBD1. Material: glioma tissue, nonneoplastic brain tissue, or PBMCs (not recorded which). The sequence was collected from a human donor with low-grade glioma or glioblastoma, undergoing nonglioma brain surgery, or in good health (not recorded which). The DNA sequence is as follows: TGCGCCAGCAGCCAAGTAGGGACAGAAGATACGCAGTATTTT. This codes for CASSQVGTEDTQYF.